These 19 T cell receptor beta chains were all obtained from the same sample, sequenced in a study of T cells after yellow fever vaccination. MiXCR, applied by TCRdb to the 5' RACE reads, yields one record per CDR3 protein. The table records some 300,000 distinct CDR3 sequences, roughly 9% of them present only once. This material consisted of CD4+ T cells sorted from PBMCs, taken 5 days after the yellow fever booster vaccination. Receptors originate from a man between 18 and 35 years old who received the YFV17D yellow fever vaccine.

This chain connects TRBV5-6 to TRBJ2-7; D uncertain. Germline assignment: CDR1 SGHDT and CDR2 YYEEEE. CDR3 length: 16 residues. The V gene lost 4 bases and the J gene lost 2 bases, with 19 bases spanning the gap. The chain's CDR3 is CASSGWVSGFTYEQYF. The CDR3, as DNA: TGTGCCAGCAGCGGGTGGGTATCCGGGTTCACCTACGAGCAGTACTTC.

This clonotype was observed many times. This chain uses TRBV7-2 with TRBJ2-1, with D possibly TRBD1 on 5 matching bases. Germline V CDR1 and CDR2: SGHTA, FQGNSA. The CDR3 length is 15 residues. The ends were cut back, 2 bases at V and 2 bases at J, with 10 bases in the middle. CDR3 sequence reads: CASSLPGNPYNEQFF. CDR3 DNA sequence: TGTGCCAGCAGCTTACCAGGGAACCCCTACAATGAGCAGTTCTTC. The full variable domain, completed using reference TRBV7-2 and TRBJ2-1, is GAGVSQSPSNKVTEKGKDVELRCDPISGHTALYWYRQSLGQGLEFLIYFQGNSAPDKSGLPSDRFSAERTGGSVSTLTIQRTQQEDSAVYLCASSLPGNPYNEQFFGPGTRLTVL.

This clonotype was detected many times. This rearrangement joins TRBV9 to TRBJ1-3; 8 bases match TRBD1. The CDR3 runs 16 residues. Germline CDR1 is SGDLS and CDR2 is YYNGEE. With 2 bases clipped from V and 4 bases from J, the junction kept 8 bases outside the gene matches. CDR3 DNA: TGTGCCAGCAGCGTTACCGGACAGGGCTCAGGAAACACCATATATTTT. Translation gives CASSVTGQGSGNTIYF.

Ten or more counts support this clonotype. The gene calls are TRBV7-2 and TRBJ1-4, with 9 bases matching TRBD1. The germline CDR1 and CDR2 sequences are SGHTA and FQGNSA. This CDR3 is 22 amino acids long. The ends lost 7 bases at V and 4 bases at J; junction bases unmatched: 28. The CDR3 region is CASTRRVQPRFGVGQGNEKLFF. The CDR3 nucleotides are TGTGCCAGCACCCGCCGCGTGCAACCGAGATTTGGTGTGGGACAGGGTAATGAAAAACTGTTTTTT. Full variable domain (rest looked up from reference TRBV7-2 and TRBJ1-4): GAGVSQSPSNKVTEKGKDVELRCDPISGHTALYWYRQSLGQGLEFLIYFQGNSAPDKSGLPSDRFSAERTGGSVSTLTIQRTQQEDSAVYLCASTRRVQPRFGVGQGNEKLFFGSGTQLSVL.

For this clonotype: With a much larger clone just one base away, this may be a read error. The gene calls are TRBV5-1 and TRBJ2-4; D is uncertain. Germline V gene lookup returns CDR1 SGHRS and CDR2 YFSETQ. The CDR3 length is 16 residues. CDR3 sequence (DNA): TGCGACAGCAGCTCTGGCGAGAGTTCTGTCAAAAACATTCAGTACTTC. Protein sequence: CDSSSGESSVKNIQYF.

This clonotype was found many times. V usage is TRBV5-1 and J usage is TRBJ2-3, with 7 positions matching TRBD1. This CDR3 has 14 amino acids. The germline CDR1 and CDR2 sequences are SGHRS and YFSETQ. Losses at the gene ends were 6 bases for V and 5 bases for J; bases not matched to a gene: 9. Here the CDR3 DNA reads TGCGCCAGCAAAAAAGGGGGCGCGGAAGATACGCAGTATTTT. This encodes CASKKGGAEDTQYF.

This clonotype has only a few counts. The rearrangement links TRBV30 to TRBJ1-1, with TRBD1 matching 7 bases. This CDR3 has 14 amino acids. Germline values: CDR1 GTSNPN, CDR2 SVGIG (reference sequence). Trimming removed 3 bases from V and 2 bases from J; junction bases left unmatched: 6. The CDR3 region has the DNA TGTGCCTGGAGGACCAGGGGGTTTAACACTGAAGCTTTCTTT. Its protein is CAWRTRGFNTEAFF.

This clonotype turned up a few times. The V call is TRBV7-2, the J call TRBJ1-6; D not certain. The CDR3 runs 13 residues. The V end lost 5 bases, the J end lost 4 bases, and 6 bases lay between the germline ends. Germline loops: CDR1 SGHTA, CDR2 FQGNSA. CDR3 DNA sequence: TGTGCCAGCAGCGCCCTTTATAATTCACCCCTCCACTTT. Amino acids: CASSALYNSPLHF.

This chain uses TRBV19 with TRBJ1-1; a possible D gene is TRBD1 (5 bases). There are 16 residues in the CDR3. Germline CDR1 LNHDA, CDR2 SQIVND (reference sequence). V dropped 3 bases and J dropped 0 bases, with 14 bases sitting between them. The CDR3 DNA is TGTGCCAGTAGTATGGAGGGGCCATACGTGAACACTGAAGCTTTCTTT. Its translation: CASSMEGPYVNTEAFF.

There are many counts of this clonotype. The chain joins TRBV12-3 or TRBV12-4 to TRBJ2-6; TRBD1 is a possible D gene (5 bases). The CDR3 spans 16 residues. The ends were cut back, 3 bases at V and 0 bases at J, with 9 bases in the middle. For the CDR3, the DNA is TGTGCCAGCAGTTTTTCACAGGACTCTGGGGCCAACGTCCTGACTTTC. As protein: CASSFSQDSGANVLTF.

V gene TRBV2 combines with J gene TRBJ2-1, with a weak D call TRBD1 (7 bases). The V end was cut by 5 bases, the J end by 0 bases, with 11 bases between. Germline CDR1 is SNHLY and CDR2 is FYNNEI. The length of the CDR3 is 15 residues. The CDR3 DNA is TGTGCCAGCAGTAAGGAGGGGGCCTCCTACAATGAGCAGTTCTTC. It specifies CASSKEGASYNEQFF.

The chain is built from TRBV5-1 and TRBJ2-3; 10 nucleotides line up with TRBD2. Germline CDR1 reads SGHRS; CDR2 reads YFSETQ. The CDR3 runs to 16 residues. V was clipped by 0 bases and J by 3 bases; unmatched bases: 4. CDR3 sequence reads: CASSLAASGGTDTQYF. The CDR3 bases are TGCGCCAGCAGCTTGGCCGCTAGCGGGGGTACAGATACGCAGTATTTT.

The table lists this clonotype with a few counts. The chain joins TRBV29-1 to TRBJ1-1; D ambiguous. This CDR3 has 12 residues. V lost 3 bases, J lost 1 base, and 6 bases lay in between. Germline V gives CDR1 SQVTM, CDR2 ANQGSEA. The CDR3 sequence: CSVDRQNTEAFF. The CDR3 DNA follows: TGCAGCGTTGATCGTCAGAACACTGAAGCTTTCTTT.

This clonotype has more than one count but fewer than ten. The chain uses TRBV18 and TRBJ2-4; D may be TRBD1 (5 bases). Looked up from germline, CDR1 is KGHSH and CDR2 is LQKENI. This CDR3 contains 15 residues. V shed 1 base and J shed 2 bases, with 9 bases lying between them. The CDR3 DNA is TGTGCCAGCTCACCACAAGCAGGGTCCAAAAACATTCAGTACTTC. Translating gives CASSPQAGSKNIQYF. The variable domain in full, completed from reference TRBV18 and TRBJ2-4, reads NAGVMQNPRHLVRRRGQEARLRCSPMKGHSHVYWYRQLPEEGLKFMVYLQKENIIDESGMPKERFSAEFPKEGPSILRIQQVVRGDSAAYFCASSPQAGSKNIQYFGAGTRLSVL.

This clonotype was counted a few times. The gene calls are TRBV7-9 and TRBJ2-6; D gene uncertain. Deletions cut 3 bases from V and 2 bases from J, with 5 bases between. This CDR3 comprises 14 residues. Germline lookup yields CDR1 SEHNR and CDR2 FQNEAQ (reference sequence). The CDR3 is CASSFIPGANVLTF. DNA for the CDR3: TGTGCCAGCAGCTTCATCCCTGGGGCCAACGTCCTGACTTTC.

The genes are TRBV20-1 and TRBJ2-1, with 8 bases matching TRBD2. J was trimmed by 7 bases and V by 4 bases; bases with no gene match: 9. CDR1 is DFQATT and CDR2 is SNEGSKA in the germline V gene (reference sequence). CDR3 length: 14 amino acids. The CDR3 region is CSAILSGGPNEQFF. In DNA, the CDR3 is TGCAGTGCTATTTTAAGCGGGGGACCGAATGAGCAGTTCTTC.

The chain combines TRBV21-1 with TRBJ1-1. TRBV21-1 is classified as a pseudogene. This CDR3 contains 17 residues. The CDR3 protein is CASSKSSGGKRSTEAFF. CDR3 in DNA: TGTGCCAGCAGCAAAAGTAGTGGAGGGAAGCGAAGCACTGAAGCTTTCTTT.

This clonotype was observed at least ten times. The V gene is TRBV7-2, the J gene TRBJ1-5; no definite D call. Deletions cut 4 bases from V and 3 bases from J, with 7 bases between. CDR1 is SGHTA, CDR2 FQGNSA, per germline. The CDR3 length is 13 residues. This CDR3 is CASSWVNNQPQHF. The CDR3 nucleotides read TGTGCCAGCAGCTGGGTCAACAATCAGCCCCAGCATTTT.

Concerning this clonotype itself: One junction end disagrees with the germline gene, perhaps due to a read error. This chain joins TRBV24-1 and TRBJ2-5, with D tentatively TRBD1 (6 bases). This CDR3 is built from 17 residues. Per germline, CDR1 KGHDR and CDR2 SFDVKD. The CDR3 DNA is TGTGCCACCAGTGATGGGGGCAGGGGAAGTTTGCAAGGGACCCAGTACTTC. Translating gives CATSDGGRGSLQGTQYF.